This T cell receptor beta chain was identified in a study of CXCR3-negative and CXCR3-positive naive CD8 T cells. Study summary: The libraries together contributed about 130 million TRB reads, each supplying about 1.5 +/- 0.3 million.

Study observations and caveats: CXCR3 expression dropped partially after cryopreservation, and most assays relied on fresh PBMCs. TRBV-TRBJ usage was similar across naive CXCR3 subsets but distinct in memory cells. The study found more hydrophobic TRB CDR3s in CXCR3-positive naive cells than in CXCR3-negative naive cells.

TRB cDNA was prepared as libraries by UMI-labeled 5' RACE. TCRdb reprocessed the 5' RACE reads and reports one entry per CDR3 protein, with no DNA. This sample's clone table lists under 90,000 distinct CDR3 sequences. Concerning this clonotype itself: Its antigen is not known.

CDR1 and CDR2 (germline): LGHNA, YNFKEQ. The CDR3 spans 15 residues. This TCR came from a human donor in good health. Some clones in this sample may be carry-over from other donors' samples. J is TRBJ2-1 and V is TRBV4-2; TCRdb names TRBD2, which stays unverified in the absence of DNA. Sequencing was carried out using naive CXCR3+ CD8+ T cells from blood. The subset is: CD45RO-CCR7+CD27+CD95- naive CD8+ T cells expressing CXCR3 (TNR3+). CDR3 loop: CASSQATLAINEQFF.